These 30 T cell receptor beta chains share one sample of origin, sequenced in a study of circulating tumor DNA in untreated peripheral T-cell lymphoma. Assay: immunoSEQ multiplex PCR; the TCRdb copy retains only in-frame clones and omits some. The profile covers roughly 460 clones, with around 84% appearing a single time and 34% taken by the ten largest. Sequenced sample: cell-free DNA from blood serum. The receptors were sampled from a human donor with peripheral T-cell lymphoma.

This clone was counted only a few times. This chain joins TRBV7-2 and TRBJ2-5; D uncertain. The germline V and J ends were trimmed by 0 bases and 0 bases, with 5 bases remaining between them. The CDR3 length is 14 residues. Germline CDR1 and CDR2: SGHTA and FQGNSA. CDR3 DNA sequence: TGTGCCAGCAGCTTAGCGGGCCACCAAGAGACCCAGTACTTC. This translates into CASSLAGHQETQYF.

The chain joins TRBV7-9 to TRBJ2-5; 8 bases are shared with TRBD1. Judging by the DNA end, TRBJ2-7 fits better; the J call may be wrong. CDR1 and CDR2 from the germline V gene are SEHNR and FQNEAQ (reference sequence). This CDR3 has 14 residues. The CDR3 DNA reads TGTGCCAGCAGCTCCAAGACAGGGGCCTACGAGCAGTACTTC. It codes for CASSSKTGAYEQYF.

This clone occurred once. CDR3 bases: TGTGCCAGCAGTTTAATCGTAGTAGCCTACAATGAGCAGTTCTTC. Translated: CASSLIVVAYNEQFF. J is TRBJ2-1 and V is TRBV28; D remains unclear. V was cut by 2 bases and J by 2 bases, with 10 bases left in between. The germline gives CDR1 MDHEN, CDR2 SYDVKM. The length of the CDR3 is 15 residues.

This chain uses TRBV21-1 with TRBJ2-7. TRBV21-1 is a pseudogene. The CDR3 length is 12 residues. CDR3 in DNA: TGTGCCAGCAGCAAGGGGACCTACGAGCAGTACTTC. It codes for CASSKGTYEQYF.

This clone has a handful of counts. In nucleotides, the CDR3 is TGCGCCAGCAGCCAGGAGAAAGGGAAGCGGTACGAGCAGTACTTC. The encoded protein is CASSQEKGKRYEQYF. The V call is TRBV4-1, the J call TRBJ2-7; a possible D gene is TRBD2 (5 bases). Germline values: CDR1 MGHRA, CDR2 YSYEKL. This CDR3 has 15 amino acids. V was trimmed by 3 bases and J by 4 bases, leaving 16 bases between them.

In nucleotides, the CDR3 is TGTGCCAGCAGTTGGTTTTCCGGGGAGCTGTTTTTT. This gives the protein CASSWFSGELFF. The gene calls are TRBV6-6 and TRBJ2-2; D is unresolved. The germline CDR1 and CDR2 sequences are MNHNY and SVGAGI (reference sequence). V lost 4 bases and J lost 6, with 6 bases in between. This CDR3 contains 12 residues.

This clone appeared once. The chain has TRBV28 and TRBJ2-7, with unresolved D. CDR1 and CDR2 from the germline V gene are MDHEN and SYDVKM. Trimming took off 2 bases at V and 4 bases at J, with 15 bases between the two ends. This CDR3 is built from 15 residues. Written as DNA, the CDR3 is TGTGCCAGCAGTTTAGGGGTGGGGTTGGGATACGAGCAGTACTTC. Its translation is CASSLGVGLGYEQYF.

The chain couples TRBV4-1 to TRBJ1-2; 12 bases are shared with TRBD1. Germline V lookup: CDR1 MGHRA, CDR2 YSYEKL. With 4 bases clipped from V and 4 bases from J, the junction kept 19 bases outside the gene matches. The CDR3 runs to 20 residues. CDR3 sequence: CASSRYIWRDRGRSTYGYTF. The CDR3 DNA reads TGCGCCAGCAGCCGGTATATCTGGCGGGACAGGGGGCGATCAACCTATGGCTACACCTTC.

This chain joins TRBV4-1 and TRBJ2-7; weak D call: TRBD1 (6 bases). Trimming removed 0 bases from V and 7 bases from J, with 16 bases in between. The germline V gene has CDR1 MGHRA and CDR2 YSYEKL. CDR3 length: 15 residues. CDR3: CASSQDLRGFDEQYF. Here the CDR3 DNA reads TGCGCCAGCAGCCAAGACCTCAGGGGATTTGATGAGCAGTACTTC.

This clone was observed a few times. The chain links TRBV7-9 to TRBJ2-1; perhaps TRBD2 as D (6 bases). CDR1 is SEHNR, CDR2 FQNEAQ, per germline (reference sequence). The CDR3 loop spans 12 amino acids. Trimming left V 3 bases short and J 14 bases short, with 14 bases between. The CDR3 protein is CASSLDRDFEFF. The CDR3 DNA sequence: TGTGCCAGCAGCTTGGACCGGGACTTTGAGTTCTTC.

The chain combines TRBV18 with TRBJ2-7, with D possibly matching TRBD1 (6 bases). This CDR3 comprises 14 residues. The germline gives CDR1 KGHSH, CDR2 LQKENI. V lost 6 bases to trimming and J lost 0 bases, with 12 bases between them. The CDR3 nucleotides read TGTGCCAGCTCCGCAGGGGTTGGCTCCTACGAGCAGTACGTC. Protein: CASSAGVGSYEQYV.

This clone was seen only a few times. V is TRBV6-1 and J is TRBJ1-2, with 8 bases fitting TRBD1. V shed 4 bases, J shed 0 bases, and the junction held 16 bases outside the gene matches. Germline-derived CDR1 and CDR2 are MNHNS and SASEGT. CDR3 size: 19 residues. The chain's CDR3 is CASSAREGDRGITNYGYTF. In DNA, the CDR3 is TGTGCCAGCAGTGCTCGGGAGGGTGACAGGGGTATTACTAACTATGGCTACACCTTC.

This clone was seen once. The chain joins TRBV5-1 to TRBJ2-3; D remains unclear. Germline loops: CDR1 SGHRS, CDR2 YFSETQ. The CDR3 sequence is 15 residues long. The V end lost 0 bases, the J end lost 2 bases, and 10 bases lay between the germline ends. CDR3 in DNA: TGCGCCAGCAGCTTGGCTGTCAAATCCACAGATACGCAGTATTTT. Encoded protein: CASSLAVKSTDTQYF.

This sequence joins TRBV7-2 and TRBJ1-2, with 8 positions matching TRBD1. The CDR3 extends over 13 amino acids. CDR1 SGHTA and CDR2 FQGNSA come from the germline V gene. The junction had 6 bases not matched to a gene; V was cut back by 2 bases and J by 10 bases. The CDR3 DNA sequence: TGTGCCAGCAGCTTAAGGGACAGGAGGGACTACACCTTC. Translation: CASSLRDRRDYTF.

The chain employs TRBV28 and TRBJ2-7, with 9 bases that match TRBD1. J was trimmed by 3 bases and V by 1 base; bases with no gene match: 13. The CDR3 has 18 amino acids. From germline, CDR1 is MDHEN and CDR2 SYDVKM. The chain's CDR3 is CASSLSGTGYIVDYEQYF. CDR3 coding DNA: TGTGCCAGCAGTTTATCAGGGACAGGGTATATTGTGGACTACGAGCAGTACTTC.

The V and J genes are TRBV7-2 and TRBJ2-1, with D uncertain. The CDR3 runs to 13 residues. V lost 10 bases to trimming and J lost 4 bases, with 14 bases between them. In germline, CDR1 is SGHTA, CDR2 FQGNSA. The CDR3, as DNA: TGTGCCATCCCGGGCGGTTTGTACAATGAGCAGTTCTTC. Residues: CAIPGGLYNEQFF.

Remarks on this clone: Compared with germline, one end of the junction differs, possibly owing to a read error. The V call is TRBV4-1, the J call TRBJ1-6, with D possibly TRBD1 on 6 matching bases. The germline V gene encodes CDR1 MGHRA and CDR2 YSYEKL. This CDR3 spans 15 amino acids. Here the CDR3 DNA reads TGCGCCAGCAGCCAAGATCCCCAGGGGAGTTCACCCCCCCACTTT. Translated: CASSQDPQGSSPPHF.

This chain connects TRBV21-1 to TRBJ2-7. TRBV21-1 is recorded as a pseudogene. The CDR3 runs 17 residues. DNA of the CDR3: TGTGCCAGCAGCAAAGCGTTTGGGAACCCCGACTCCTACGAGCAGTACTTC. Translating it yields CASSKAFGNPDSYEQYF.

Only a few counts were recorded for this clone. The genes are TRBV10-2 and TRBJ1-4; D gene ambiguous. Trimming removed 3 bases from V and 7 bases from J, with 3 bases in between. Germline V lookup: CDR1 WSHSY, CDR2 SAAADI. The CDR3 covers 11 residues. Written as DNA, the CDR3 is TGCGCCAGCAGTGATAGTGAAAAACTGTTTTTT. Translation gives CASSDSEKLFF.

The gene calls are TRBV5-1 and TRBJ1-1; D not resolved. Germline loops: CDR1 SGHRS, CDR2 YFSETQ. Between the trimmed V and J ends, which lost 4 bases and 1 base, there was a span of 11 bases. The CDR3 runs 14 residues. The CDR3 DNA reads TGCGCCAGCAGCCCTTCCGCGGGGAACACTGAAGCTTTCTTT. As protein: CASSPSAGNTEAFF. The full variable domain, its missing parts supplied by reference TRBV5-1 and TRBJ1-1, is KAGVTQTPRYLIKTRGQQVTLSCSPISGHRSVSWYQQTPGQGLQFLFEYFSETQRNKGNFPGRFSGRQFSNSRSEMNVSTLELGDSALYLCASSPSAGNTEAFFGQGTRLTVV.

CDR3 coding DNA: TGCGCCAGCAGCCTGGGACATAGCACAGATACGCAGTATTTT. Translating gives CASSLGHSTDTQYF. The V gene is TRBV5-1, the J gene TRBJ2-3, with a possible D match to TRBD1 (6 bases). Trimming removed 4 bases from V and 0 bases from J, with 9 bases in between. There are 14 residues in the CDR3. Germline V lookup: CDR1 SGHRS, CDR2 YFSETQ. The full variable domain, rest sourced from reference TRBV5-1 and TRBJ2-3, is KAGVTQTPRYLIKTRGQQVTLSCSPISGHRSVSWYQQTPGQGLQFLFEYFSETQRNKGNFPGRFSGRQFSNSRSEMNVSTLELGDSALYLCASSLGHSTDTQYFGPGTRLTVL.

This chain uses TRBV25-1 with TRBJ1-1; 8 nucleotides agree with TRBD1. Trimming removed 9 bases from V and 10 bases from J; junction bases left unmatched: 7. The CDR3 covers 11 residues. Germline assignment: CDR1 MGHDK and CDR2 SYGVNS. The CDR3 loop reads CASNGQGVAFF. CDR3 bases: TGTGCCAGTAACGGACAGGGTGTAGCTTTCTTT. The entire variable domain, with the rest obtained from reference TRBV25-1 and TRBJ1-1, is as follows: EADIYQTPRYLVIGTGKKITLECSQTMGHDKMYWYQQDPGMELHLIHYSYGVNSTEKGDLSSESTVSRIRTEHFPLTLESARPSHTSQYLCASNGQGVAFFGQGTRLTVV.

V gene TRBV2 combines with J gene TRBJ2-3; 8 positions match TRBD1. V shed 2 bases, J shed 6 bases, and the junction held 7 bases outside the gene matches. The CDR3 has 15 amino acids. From germline, CDR1 is SNHLY and CDR2 FYNNEI. CDR3 DNA: TGTGCCAGCAGTGAAACCCAGGGGGCGGGGGATACGCAGTATTTT. This gives the protein CASSETQGAGDTQYF.

This rearrangement joins TRBV2 to TRBJ2-5; 8 nucleotides align to TRBD1. The CDR3 is made up of 13 amino acids. Germline values: CDR1 SNHLY, CDR2 FYNNEI. Trimming removed 4 bases from V and 2 bases from J; junction bases left unmatched: 0. The CDR3 DNA sequence: TGTGCCAGCAGTGGACAGGGGCAAGAGACCCAGTACTTC. Translated: CASSGQGQETQYF.

V is TRBV10-3 and J is TRBJ2-1, with TRBD1 matching over 8 bases. The germline CDR1 and CDR2 sequences are ENHRY and SYGVKD. V shed 6 bases and J 8 bases; nucleotides not matched to a gene: 6. This CDR3 contains 13 residues. CDR3 residues: CAISTGQGDEQFF. CDR3 nucleotide sequence: TGTGCCATCAGCACCGGACAGGGCGATGAGCAGTTCTTC.

J is TRBJ1-2 and V is TRBV30, with D possibly TRBD1 on 5 matching bases. The V end was cut by 2 bases, the J end by 0 bases, with 13 bases between. The CDR3 runs to 15 residues. Germline V gene data show CDR1 as GTSNPN and CDR2 as SVGIG (reference sequence). CDR3 in DNA: TGTGCCTGGAGTCACGAGGCAGGGACTAACTATGGCTACACCTTC. Translated: CAWSHEAGTNYGYTF.

The chain uses TRBV5-4 and TRBJ1-4, with TRBD1 matching over 8 bases. The CDR3 spans 17 residues. The trim removed 4 bases at V and 3 bases at J, leaving 11 bases unmatched. Germline CDR1 is SGHNT and CDR2 is YYREEE (reference sequence). The CDR3 DNA is TGTGCCAGCAGCCTAGGGACAGGACCTCACCCTAATGAAAAACTGTTTTTT. Its translation: CASSLGTGPHPNEKLFF.

The J gene is TRBJ2-2, the V gene TRBV6-1; D is possibly TRBD1 (6 bases). V lost 8 bases and J lost 2, with 9 bases in between. Germline CDR1 MNHNS, CDR2 SASEGT. The CDR3 spans 13 residues. CDR3 sequence reads: CASRDTNTGELFF. CDR3 nucleotides: TGTGCCAGCCGGGACACAAACACCGGGGAGCTGTTTTTT.

The rearrangement joins TRBV18 to TRBJ2-5; 8 bases agree with TRBD2. CDR3 length: 13 amino acids. J was trimmed by 5 bases and V by 8 bases; bases with no gene match: 7. Germline CDR1 KGHSH, CDR2 LQKENI. The CDR3 is CASTRGGSETQYF. In DNA, the CDR3 is TGTGCCAGCACCCGGGGGGGCTCGGAGACCCAGTACTTC.

Only a few counts were recorded for this clone. The genes are TRBV7-9 and TRBJ2-1; TRBD2 matches at 7 bases. In germline, CDR1 is SEHNR, CDR2 FQNEAQ (reference sequence). After removal of 5 bases from V and 9 bases from J, the junction contained 7 bases not matched to a gene. The length of the CDR3 is 13 residues. The CDR3 DNA sequence: TGTGCCAGCAGCGATAGCGGGTCGGGTGAGCAGTTCTTC. Encoded protein: CASSDSGSGEQFF.